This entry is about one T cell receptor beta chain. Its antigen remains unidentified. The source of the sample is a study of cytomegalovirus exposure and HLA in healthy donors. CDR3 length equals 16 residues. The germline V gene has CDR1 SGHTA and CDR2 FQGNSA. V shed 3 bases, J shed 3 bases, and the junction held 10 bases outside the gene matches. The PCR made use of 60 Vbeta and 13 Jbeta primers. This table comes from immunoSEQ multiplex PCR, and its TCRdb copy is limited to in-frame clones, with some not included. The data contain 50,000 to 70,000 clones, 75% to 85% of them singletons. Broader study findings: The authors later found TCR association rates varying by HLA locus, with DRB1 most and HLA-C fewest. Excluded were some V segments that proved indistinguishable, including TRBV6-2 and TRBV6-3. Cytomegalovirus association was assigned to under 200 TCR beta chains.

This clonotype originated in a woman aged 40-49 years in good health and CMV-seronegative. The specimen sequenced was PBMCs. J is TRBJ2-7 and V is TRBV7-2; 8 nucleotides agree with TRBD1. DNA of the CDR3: TGTGCCAGCAGCTTCTCAGGGGGCGCCTTAAGCTACGAGCAGTACTTC. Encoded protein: CASSFSGGALSYEQYF.